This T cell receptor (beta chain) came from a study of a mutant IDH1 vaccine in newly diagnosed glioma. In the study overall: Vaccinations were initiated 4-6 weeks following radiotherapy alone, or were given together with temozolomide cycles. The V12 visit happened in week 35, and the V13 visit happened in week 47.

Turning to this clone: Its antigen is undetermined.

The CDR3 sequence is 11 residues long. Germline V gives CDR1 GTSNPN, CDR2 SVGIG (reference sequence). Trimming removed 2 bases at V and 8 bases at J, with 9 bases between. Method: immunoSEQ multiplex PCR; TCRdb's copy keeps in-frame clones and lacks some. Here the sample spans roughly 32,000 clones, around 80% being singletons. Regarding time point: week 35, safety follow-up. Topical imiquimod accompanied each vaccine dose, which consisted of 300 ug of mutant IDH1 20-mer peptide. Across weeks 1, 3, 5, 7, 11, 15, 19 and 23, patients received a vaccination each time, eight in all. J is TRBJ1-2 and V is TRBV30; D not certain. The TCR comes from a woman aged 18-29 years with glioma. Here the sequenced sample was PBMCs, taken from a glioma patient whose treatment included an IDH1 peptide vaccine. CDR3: CAWSLGSGYTF. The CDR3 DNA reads TGTGCCTGGAGTCTGGGGTCGGGCTACACCTTC.